This paragraph reports one TCR beta chain. Its antigen remains unidentified. The record has no base qualities; no much larger clone is one base away. Every donor in the study was a healthy Caucasian. The twin cohort consisted of three pairs of female monozygotic twins, all aged roughly 18 to 30 years. RNA for TCR libraries was isolated from peripheral blood mononuclear cells. From its cysteine to its phenylalanine, the CDR3 spans 14 amino acids. Only CDR3 DNA is held: 42 bases, read in frame from base 1. Ends trimmed: V by 4 bases, J by 7 bases; bases unmatched to a gene: 5. CDR1 LGHDT and CDR2 YNNKEL were looked up in the germline V gene (reference sequence). The data originate from a study of identical twins (dated by TCRdb to the mid-2010s). About the full investigation: TCR alpha and beta repertoires from monozygotic twins, unrelated adults of various ages and cord blood were deep-sequenced to test whether fetal clonotypes persist. To rule out contamination, the twin experiments were replicated at different times with different library preparation protocols.

Paper-wide results and their limitations: Out-of-frame TCR alpha sharing in monozygotic twins was systematically underestimated by recombination models, whereas sharing between unrelated individuals was in agreement with the recombination models. Excess twin sharing in beta out-of-frame sequences was weaker because fewer shared sequences lowered the signal-to-noise ratio. Out-of-frame TCR alpha sequences shared between twins showed an excess of low generation-probability sequences compared with coincidental sharing between unrelated individuals. Abundant cord blood beta clonotypes had fewer insertions, young adult naive repertoires showed a similar but weaker trend, and memory repertoires showed no such trend. Conclusions relied on cross-sectional statistical analysis, since the same donors could not be followed over many years. Invariant T cells such as MAIT and iNKT could partly confound zero-insertion analyses, although diverse VJ usage argued against such confounding for most clonotypes.

Library preparation used 5' RACE. Sequencing took place on an Illumina HiSeq 2000. A universal primer binding site was added through template switching, and the final cDNA carried a unique molecular identifier so that TCR cDNA molecules could be counted accurately. Specific primers in the conserved constant-segment region were used to synthesize first-strand cDNA for the TCR alpha and beta chains. To control for contamination, every cDNA library was double barcoded, receiving both a SMART-Mk sample barcode and Illumina barcodes. TruSeq adapter sequences, together with Illumina sample barcodes, were added in two successive PCR steps. TCR alpha and beta cDNA libraries were sequenced on the Illumina HiSeq platform with custom primers. On the study's bioinformatics: Unique molecular identifiers were extracted from raw reads with MiGEC, and CDR3 positions were determined with MiXCR. Recombination models were inferred per individual with the repgenHMM and IGoR tools using an EM algorithm. Shared clonotypes were analyzed with the tcR package in R, and sharing was normalized by the product of cloneset sizes. Out-of-frame nonproductive sequences were analyzed to study raw recombination free of thymic and clonal selection effects. In-frame beta chains were kept once TCRdb had trimmed the public reads at Q25 with fastp and called clones with MiXCR. One record per CDR3 amino acid sequence lists the most common genes and DNA. The V and J calls were determined by TCRdb, not by the authors. For this sample the table gives fewer than 800,000 distinct CDR3 sequences, of which about 7% were detected only once. 1.5% to 2% of the sample rests with the top ten.

The same sample was also studied in work on yellow fever vaccine responses in identical twins. As the second publication notes: The T cell response to vaccination in identical twins was reported by the authors to appear partly convergent and partly personalized. The study precisely tracked vaccine-responding T cell clones in identical twins.

The receptor was derived from a woman aged 18-29 years in good health. Sequenced input: PBMCs. This chain is built from TRBV3-1 and TRBJ2-7, with 12 middle bases fitting TRBD2. The DNA is TGTGCCAGCAGCCCCGGACTAGCGGGATGGGAGCAGTACTTC. Its translation is CASSPGLAGWEQYF.